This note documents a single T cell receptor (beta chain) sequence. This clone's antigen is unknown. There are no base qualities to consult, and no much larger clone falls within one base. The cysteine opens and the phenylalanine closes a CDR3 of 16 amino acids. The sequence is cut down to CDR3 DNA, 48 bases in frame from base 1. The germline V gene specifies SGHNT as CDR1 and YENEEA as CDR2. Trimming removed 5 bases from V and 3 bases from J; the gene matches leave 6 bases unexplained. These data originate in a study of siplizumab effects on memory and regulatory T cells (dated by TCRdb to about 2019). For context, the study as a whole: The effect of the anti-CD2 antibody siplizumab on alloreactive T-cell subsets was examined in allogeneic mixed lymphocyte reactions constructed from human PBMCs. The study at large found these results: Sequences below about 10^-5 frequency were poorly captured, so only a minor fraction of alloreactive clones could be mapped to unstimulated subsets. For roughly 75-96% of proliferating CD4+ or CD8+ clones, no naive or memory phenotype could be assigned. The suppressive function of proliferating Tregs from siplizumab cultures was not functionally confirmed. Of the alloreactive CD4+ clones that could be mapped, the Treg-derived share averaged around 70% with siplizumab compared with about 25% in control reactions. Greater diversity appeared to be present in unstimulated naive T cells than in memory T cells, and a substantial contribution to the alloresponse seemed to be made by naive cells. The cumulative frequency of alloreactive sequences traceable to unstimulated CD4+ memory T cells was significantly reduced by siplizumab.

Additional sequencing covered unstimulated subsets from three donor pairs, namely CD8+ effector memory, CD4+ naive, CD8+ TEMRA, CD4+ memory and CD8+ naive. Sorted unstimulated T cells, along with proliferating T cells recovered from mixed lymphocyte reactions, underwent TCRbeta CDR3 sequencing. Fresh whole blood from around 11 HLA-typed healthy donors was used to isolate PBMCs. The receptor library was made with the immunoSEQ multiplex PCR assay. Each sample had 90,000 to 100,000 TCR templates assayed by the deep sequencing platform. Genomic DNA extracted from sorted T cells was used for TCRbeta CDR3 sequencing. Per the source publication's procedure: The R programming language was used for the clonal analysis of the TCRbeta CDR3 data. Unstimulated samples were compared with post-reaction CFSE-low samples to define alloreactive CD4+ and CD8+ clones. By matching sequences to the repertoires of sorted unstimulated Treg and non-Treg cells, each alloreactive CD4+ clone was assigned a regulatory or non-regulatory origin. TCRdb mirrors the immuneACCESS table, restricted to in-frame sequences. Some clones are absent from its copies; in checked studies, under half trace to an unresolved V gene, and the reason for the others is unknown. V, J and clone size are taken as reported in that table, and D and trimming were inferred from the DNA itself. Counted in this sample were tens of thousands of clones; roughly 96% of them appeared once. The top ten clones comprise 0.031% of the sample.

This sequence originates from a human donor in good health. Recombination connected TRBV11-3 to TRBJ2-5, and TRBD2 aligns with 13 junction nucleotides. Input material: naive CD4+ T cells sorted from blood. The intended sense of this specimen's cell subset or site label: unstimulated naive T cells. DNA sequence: TGTGCCAGCAGCCCAGGGACTAGCGGGGAGAAAGAGACCCAGTACTTC. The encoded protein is CASSPGTSGEKETQYF.